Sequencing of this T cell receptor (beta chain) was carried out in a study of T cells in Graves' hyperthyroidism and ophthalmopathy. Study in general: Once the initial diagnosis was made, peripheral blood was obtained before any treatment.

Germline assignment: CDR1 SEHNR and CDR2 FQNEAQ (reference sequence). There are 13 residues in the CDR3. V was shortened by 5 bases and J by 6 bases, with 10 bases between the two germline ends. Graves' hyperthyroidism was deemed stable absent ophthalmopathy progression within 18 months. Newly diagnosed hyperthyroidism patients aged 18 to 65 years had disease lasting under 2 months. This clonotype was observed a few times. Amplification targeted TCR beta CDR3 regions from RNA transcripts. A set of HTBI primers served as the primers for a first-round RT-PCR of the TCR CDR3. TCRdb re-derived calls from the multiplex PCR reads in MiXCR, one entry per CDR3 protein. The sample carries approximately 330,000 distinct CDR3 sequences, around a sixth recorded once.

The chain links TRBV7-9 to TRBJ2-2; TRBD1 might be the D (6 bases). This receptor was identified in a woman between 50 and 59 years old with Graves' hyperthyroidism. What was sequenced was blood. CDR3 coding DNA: TGTGCCAGCAGCAGAACAGGGCCCGGGGAGCTGTTTTTT. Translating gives CASSRTGPGELFF.